The 15 T cell receptor beta chains presented below share a single source sample, sequenced in a study of blood T cell repertoires in COVID-19. TCRdb's table, derived via immunoSEQ multiplex PCR, lists solely in-frame clones and lacks some. The sample lists under 75,000 clones, about 84% seen once, with 5.5% to 7.5% in the top ten. Material: peripheral blood. These TCRs come from a man aged 55 to 70 with acute or convalescent COVID-19.

The CDR3 loop is CASSTLTNEQYF. For the CDR3, the DNA is TGTGCCAGTAGTACCCTAACGAACGAGCAGTACTTC. The chain carries TRBV19 and TRBJ2-7; no clear D gene. Trimming removed 4 bases from V and 5 bases from J, with 9 bases in between. The CDR3 sequence is 12 residues long. Germline values: CDR1 LNHDA, CDR2 SQIVND (reference sequence).

This rearrangement joins TRBV11-3 to TRBJ2-2; 10 bases align to TRBD1. V was clipped by 4 bases and J by 4 bases; unmatched bases: 6. The germline gives CDR1 SGHNT, CDR2 YENEEA. This CDR3 spans 16 amino acids. CDR3 in DNA: TGTGCCAGCAGCTCGACCGGGACAGGGGTCACCGGGGAGCTGTTTTTT. It encodes CASSSTGTGVTGELFF.

A few counts support this clone. V and J are TRBV7-3 and TRBJ1-2; TRBD1 aligns across 9 bases. Germline V gene sequence: CDR1 SGHTA, CDR2 FQGTGA. Trimming removed 4 bases from V and 2 bases from J; junction bases left unmatched: 2. The CDR3 length is 14 residues. The chain's CDR3 is CASSSDRGNYGYTF. In DNA form, the CDR3 reads TGTGCCAGCAGCTCGGACAGGGGCAACTATGGCTACACCTTC.

V and J are TRBV6-6 and TRBJ1-6; 8 bases map to TRBD1. Losses at the gene ends were 5 bases for V and 10 bases for J; bases not matched to a gene: 4. Germline V gene sequence: CDR1 MNHNY, CDR2 SVGAGI (reference sequence). This CDR3 has 13 residues. The CDR3 bases are TGTGCCAGCAGTCAGGGGGCTGTATCACCCCTCCACTTT. It encodes CASSQGAVSPLHF.

V and J are TRBV5-6 and TRBJ2-5, with D maybe TRBD2 (5 bases). The CDR3 contains 14 residues. Trimming cost V 4 bases and J 4 bases, with 14 bases left between them. CDR1 and CDR2 (germline): SGHDT, YYEEEE. The CDR3 region has the DNA TGTGCCAGCAGCCTCTGGGGAGTTCGAGAGACCCAGTACTTC. Translating it yields CASSLWGVRETQYF.

V usage is TRBV30 and J usage is TRBJ1-2, with TRBD1 identical over 9 bases. The CDR3 loop spans 14 amino acids. Germline lookup yields CDR1 GTSNPN and CDR2 SVGIG (reference sequence). Trimming removed 5 bases from V and 4 bases from J; junction bases left unmatched: 8. CDR3 sequence reads: CAWGGPGQGYGYTF. DNA for the CDR3: TGTGCCTGGGGCGGGCCGGGACAGGGCTATGGCTACACCTTC.

V is TRBV2 and J is TRBJ2-5, with 9 bases that match TRBD2. This CDR3 region has 14 residues. CDR1 and CDR2 from the germline V gene are SNHLY and FYNNEI. J was trimmed by 3 bases and V by 6 bases; bases with no gene match: 5. CDR3 sequence: CASSPRTSEETQYF. For the CDR3, the DNA is TGTGCCAGCAGCCCTAGGACTAGCGAAGAGACCCAGTACTTC.

This clone was detected once. Its ends do not fully match the called genes, so a read error is possible. This chain connects TRBV19 to TRBJ2-7; 7 bases are shared with TRBD2. Germline-derived CDR1 and CDR2 are LNHDA and SQIVND (reference sequence). This CDR3 has 15 amino acids. In DNA, the CDR3 is TGTGCCAGTAGTATAGGGATAGCGGGCGCCTACGAGCAGTGCTTC. Amino acid sequence: CASSIGIAGAYEQCF.

This clone was picked up one time. The rearrangement joins TRBV11-2 to TRBJ2-3, with TRBD2 identical over 7 bases. There are 14 residues in the CDR3. CDR1 is SGHAT, CDR2 FQNNGV, per germline. V shed 1 base, J shed 6 bases, and the junction held 4 bases outside the gene matches. CDR3 region: CASSLAGGGDTQYF. For the CDR3, the DNA is TGTGCCAGCAGCTTAGCCGGGGGAGGGGATACGCAGTATTTT.

The V and J genes are TRBV11-2 and TRBJ1-3; the D gene is possibly TRBD1 (6 bases). The V end lost 6 bases, the J end lost 3 bases, and 12 bases lay between the germline ends. CDR1 is SGHAT and CDR2 is FQNNGV in the germline V gene. The CDR3 sequence is 14 residues long. The DNA for the CDR3 is TGTGCCAGCAGTCGAATGGACAGTGGAAACACCATATATTTT. Translating it yields CASSRMDSGNTIYF.

The chain has TRBV28 and TRBJ1-2, with 8 bases matching TRBD1. The ends lost 1 base at V and 0 bases at J; junction bases unmatched: 7. Germline CDR1 and CDR2: MDHEN and SYDVKM. CDR3 size: 17 residues. The CDR3 loop reads CASSLLGGTGTNYGYTF. The CDR3 DNA reads TGTGCCAGCAGTTTATTGGGAGGGACAGGAACTAACTATGGCTACACCTTC.

The chain combines TRBV19 with TRBJ1-4, with D uncertain. CDR1 and CDR2 (germline): LNHDA, SQIVND (reference sequence). V lost 3 bases, J lost 3 bases, and 11 bases lay in between. The CDR3 totals 15 residues. CDR3 sequence (DNA): TGTGCCAGTAGTATGGCGGGGATAGCTAATGAAAAACTGTTTTTT. This translates into CASSMAGIANEKLFF.

The rearrangement joins TRBV12-3 or TRBV12-4 to TRBJ1-1; no reliable D call. With 2 bases removed from V and 4 bases from J, the gap between germline ends came to 5 bases. The CDR3 runs 12 residues. In DNA, the CDR3 is TGTGCCAGCAGTTTATGGAGCACTGAAGCTTTCTTT. It encodes CASSLWSTEAFF.

The rearrangement uses TRBV27 and TRBJ2-5, with TRBD2 matching 11 bases. The CDR3 is 15 residues long. CDR1 is MNHEY, CDR2 SMNVEV, per germline (reference sequence). After removal of 2 bases from V and 7 bases from J, the junction contained 6 bases not matched to a gene. The CDR3 sequence is CASSLRLAGGVTQYF. CDR3 DNA sequence: TGTGCCAGCAGTTTAAGGCTAGCGGGGGGTGTGACCCAGTACTTC.

The chain recombines TRBV12-5 with TRBJ2-4, with TRBD1 matching over 8 bases. V shed 2 bases, J shed 4 bases, and the junction held 7 bases outside the gene matches. The CDR3 sequence is 16 residues long. CDR1 and CDR2 from the germline V gene are LGHNT and FRNRAP. The CDR3: CASGLTGGPEKNIQYF. CDR3 nucleotides: TGTGCTAGTGGTTTGACAGGGGGACCCGAGAAAAACATTCAGTACTTC. The complete variable domain, with remaining parts taken from reference TRBV12-5 and TRBJ2-4, reads DARVTQTPRHKVTEMGQEVTMRCQPILGHNTVFWYRQTMMQGLELLAYFRNRAPLDDSGMPKDRFSAEMPDATLATLKIQPSEPRDSAVYFCASGLTGGPEKNIQYFGAGTRLSVL.